This T cell receptor (beta chain) was captured by sequencing in a study of cytomegalovirus exposure and HLA in healthy donors (dated by TCRdb to the late 2010s). Concerning the study at large: In an earlier analysis of under 600 of the donors, about 270 Gb of sequence data and 95 million to 130 million unique TCR beta sequences from roughly 200 million T cells were reported. An early release that covered about 600 HLA-typed donors contained approximately 300 gigabases of sequencing data and roughly 84 million unique TCR sequences. Of the 350 to 450 genotyped donors, approximately 80% were placed in the genetic ancestry cluster associated with self-reported Caucasian donors. The study aimed to test whether signatures of past pathogen exposure could be identified by cataloging public T cell receptors. The study profiled the T cell repertoires of under 700 subjects by immunosequencing and related them to cytomegalovirus serostatus. Along with the approximately 600-subject first cohort, a separate validation cohort of around 110 different subjects was used. To predict cytomegalovirus infection status, the study combined high-throughput TCR immunosequencing, statistical association of individual TCRs with disease status, and machine learning. To study patterns of TCR occurrence, a later analysis re-analyzed previously published TCR beta repertoires from 700 or so donors and added high-resolution HLA genotyping. In the later analysis, no new phenotypic data were used to find candidate immune exposures; instead, reliance was placed on TCR beta sequences and their occurrence across donors. An earlier analysis of around 580 of the donors used high-throughput TCR beta sequencing to judge whether each TCR beta V gene segment behaved as functional or pseudogenic. Donor age, sex, ethnicity and CMV serostatus were compiled alongside the repertoire data. Genome-wide SNP genotypes for about three fifths of the 666 donors were used in a later genetic analysis, which treated that subset as a discovery cohort. Every discovery cohort repertoire had been produced on one sequencing platform. Both class I and class II loci were covered by HLA typing, at four-digit resolution. Typing coverage differed by locus: A, B, C, DRB1 and DQB1 were typed in roughly 620-630 donors, DQA1 in approximately 520, DPA1 in 600 to 610, and DPB1 in 450 to 480. Four or five DR-DQ haplotypes were handled as single units for association and clustering, since linkage in the cohort was strong. Among 398 genotyped donors of the cohort, an average of about 240,000 unique TCR beta nucleotide sequences were sequenced per donor, about a sixth of them non-productive.

Library method: the immunoSEQ multiplex PCR assay. A mixture of 60 forward primers for TCR Vbeta segments and 13 reverse primers for TCR Jbeta segments was used in the multiplex PCR. A multiplex PCR assay on genomic DNA amplified the CDR3 region of rearranged TCR beta genes. On the Illumina HiSeq System, the amplified TCR beta libraries were sequenced as 87-base-pair reads. Concerning the study's data processing: In a later analysis, tens of millions of unique TCR beta chains were counted across the approximately 640 repertoires, and approximately 11 million of these chains were shared by at least two donors. A nearest-neighbor algorithm error-corrected the raw reads and collapsed the reads into unique sequences, merging closely related sequences to remove PCR and sequencing errors. To assign V, D and J gene segments, CDR3 sequences were aligned to IMGT reference sequences. For a sequence to be retained, at least a six-nucleotide match to both a V gene segment and a J gene segment was required. A rearrangement counted as productive if the CDR3 had no stop codons and remained in frame with V and J, and every other rearrangement counted as non-productive. CDR3 was defined according to IMGT convention as the region running from the second conserved V-encoded cysteine to the conserved J-encoded phenylalanine. The earlier analysis of fewer than 700 of the donors excluded sequences that lacked an unambiguous match to a single V gene segment. In an earlier analysis of 587 of the donors, a V segment was called functional when productive rearrangements were above 56.7%, and segregating when the standard deviation between donors exceeded 5%. To diagnose cytomegalovirus status from the catalog of TCR beta chain sequences, a statistical classification framework was built. A later analysis assigned V and J genes by comparing TCR nucleotide sequences with IMGT/GENE-DB human TR gene sequences. In a later analysis, CDR3 sequences and most-parsimonious VDJ recombination scenarios were assigned using the TCRdist pipeline. A later analysis defined each TCR beta chain by its CDR3 amino acid sequence plus V-gene family, and excluded reads lacking a unique V-gene family. A later analysis removed 592 highly shared, low-generation-probability nucleotide sequences to deal with suspected cross-contamination and a sequencing artifact. In a later analysis, a clonal expansion index for each public chain was calculated from normalized within-repertoire ranks of inferred template counts. Generation probabilities in a later analysis came from a VDJ recombination model fitted to out-of-frame rearrangements, and those results were checked against IGoR. In a later analysis, TCR-TCR, TCR-HLA and TCR-CMV co-occurrence was scored with hypergeometric tests, and a repertoire-size bias correction was applied to TCR pairs. False discovery rates were estimated in a later analysis by permuting HLA or CMV assignments 20 times. In a later analysis, co-occurring TCRs were grouped using DBSCAN, and TCRdist sequence similarity was added for clustering within HLA-allele-positive subsets. Co-occurrence clustering excluded repertoires with fewer than 30,000 or more than 120,000 public chains, plus five with anomalous nucleotide sharing. The source is immuneACCESS, and TCRdb retained only in-frame sequences with V and J called. Part of the clones is not carried over; for the studies checked, unresolved V genes explain less than half of this, and the remainder is unexplained. The DNA was the basis for D and trimming; V, J and clone size are from that table. The sample has 35,000 to 45,000 clones on record, 51% of them singletons. Approximately 5.6% of the sample belongs to the ten largest clones.

In total, approximately 690 healthy bone marrow donors made up the cohort. At the time of sampling, every cohort member was nominally healthy, though immune exposures that went unrecorded were likely present. The donor was CMV seronegative and was included in the group of a few hundred seronegative cohort members. Each donor provided a peripheral blood sample, and peripheral blood mononuclear cells were used for TCR beta sequencing. Genomic DNA extraction from the blood cell samples was performed with the Qiagen DNeasy Blood Extraction Kit. According to the germline V gene, CDR1 reads MNHEY and CDR2 reads SVGAGI. V and J lose 6 bases and 4 bases, and a span of 12 bases separates them. The CDR3 sequence holds 13 residues, the cysteine and phenylalanine included. Only the CDR3 DNA stays, 39 bases, in frame from base 1. This clone was seen a handful of times. The antigen it recognizes is unknown. No base qualities exist here, and no much larger clone lies one base off it.

Broad study findings and their caveats: The study gave a list of about 150 TCR beta chains associated with cytomegalovirus. When HLA alleles, especially DR and DQ, strongly co-occurred, attributing TCR associations to individual alleles was difficult. Cytomegalovirus status was reported to be diagnosed by the classifier with high specificity and sensitivity in both the original and validation cohorts. The earlier analysis of approximately 560 of the donors excluded 15 to 20 rarely observed V segments, including chromosome 9 orphons, because counts were too low. While some public TCRs were present in many individuals, most TCR sequences turned up only very rarely across donors. Specific HLA alleles were associated with roughly 17,000 TCR beta sequences at a false discovery rate of 0.05 in a later analysis. In a later genetic analysis, fewer N-insertions in productive TCRs were reported among donors in an Asian-associated ancestry cluster than the roughly 700-donor mean. According to the authors, the approach could potentially be generalized to other disease states and immunological phenotypes. In a later analysis, HLA-associated TCR beta chains were found to be more clonally expanded and to have lower generation probabilities than equally common non-associated chains. Some IMGT-functional V segments, including TRBV6-2 and TRBV6-3, could not be told apart with the 87-base-pair reads, so those segments were excluded. Sequencing depth was assumed to be roughly uniform across donors in the presence/absence analyses, though that assumption may not hold. In this cohort, only TCR beta chains were sequenced, and detectable features were limited by the absence of alpha or paired-chain data. Correlated functional status among segregating V segments might reflect linkage disequilibrium, but an unknown experimental factor could not be ruled out. In a later analysis, the rate of TCR association differed among HLA loci, with DRB1 alleles having the most associated TCRs and HLA-C alleles having the fewest. A cluster of highly shared sequence variants was judged likely to be a technical artifact of the sequencing pipeline. V-gene and J-gene trimming of TCR beta chains was associated with a missense DCLRE1C variant in a later genetic analysis, and the association was replicated in an independent cohort. In a later analysis, several top co-occurrence clusters were reported to appear linked to parvovirus B19, influenza, CMV and Epstein-Barr virus. The only immune exposure information available for the cohort was CMV serostatus. A few of the identified cytomegalovirus-associated TCR beta chains were confirmed in vitro to be specific for cytomegalovirus antigens. A later analysis found that most CMV-associated TCR beta chains appeared HLA-restricted, with HLA associations seemingly driven largely by CMV exposure. In an earlier analysis of some 640 of the donors, most TCR beta V segments were observed in productive rearrangements about 87% or about 30% of the time, broadly matching IMGT annotations. A further reported finding was that TCR beta sequences accurately predicted the HLA-A and HLA-B alleles for most subjects in the first cohort. Because HLA typing was missing for some donors at each locus, association tests included only the typed subset.

The TCR originated in a man aged 55 to 69 in good health and CMV-seronegative. The sequence is built from TRBV6-5 and TRBJ1-2; confidence is insufficient to name the D gene. Sample: PBMCs. The DNA sequence follows: TGTGCCAGCAGACGGTTTTCGGGCTATGGCTACACCTTC. This translates into CASRRFSGYGYTF.